The clone carrying this T cell receptor (beta chain) was recorded many times. The V gene lost 3 bases and the J gene lost 9 bases, with 10 bases spanning the gap. Germline V gene lookup returns CDR1 SQVTM and CDR2 ANQGSEA. This CDR3 is built from 11 residues. This record comes from a study of T cells in Graves' hyperthyroidism and ophthalmopathy. RNA transcripts served as the template for amplifying TCR beta CDR3 regions. Initially, a first-round RT-PCR of the TCR CDR3 employed the HTBI primer set. TCRdb analysed the multiplex PCR reads with MiXCR anew, one entry per CDR3 protein. The table lists some 490,000 distinct CDR3 sequences, approximately 16% of them singletons, with around 32% in the top ten. PBMCs were collected from an approximately 10 ml volume of fresh peripheral blood.

The chain has TRBV29-1 and TRBJ2-3; D perhaps matches TRBD1 (6 bases). This clonotype was sampled from a woman aged 25 to 39 with Graves' ophthalmopathy. The sequencing sample was made of blood. The CDR3 region has the DNA TGCAGCGTTGAGTCGGACAGAACGCAGTATTTT. Translating it yields CSVESDRTQYF.